These T cell receptor beta chains were read from a single sample in a study of T-cell reconstitution after alpha-beta-depleted transplantation in children. TCRdb redid the calling of the PCR reads with MiXCR, one entry per CDR3 protein. The sample lists roughly 590,000 distinct CDR3 sequences, roughly 17% occurring once. Sample: PBMCs from the stem cell graft donor, taken from the stem cell graft. Receptors were obtained from a human donor who donated a stem cell graft to a child with acute myeloid leukemia. Both conserved end residues are part of each CDR3. D genes are given only for firm matches. The size of a clone is reported for some rows only, either as once, few or many, or as a class for expanded clones.

V gene	clone size	D gene	J gene	CDR3 protein	CDR3 DNA
TRBV10-3	few	TRBD1	TRBJ2-1	CAISPPPGQGDNEQFF	TGTGCCATCAGCCCTCCCCCGGGACAGGGAGATAATGAGCAGTTCTTC
TRBV2	.	TRBD2	TRBJ2-7	CASSAERGASYEQYF	TGTGCCAGCAGTGCGGAGCGGGGGGCCTCCTACGAGCAGTACTTC
TRBV15	few	.	TRBJ1-2	CATSTEGLNYGYTF	TGTGCCACCAGCACGGAGGGCCTTAACTATGGCTACACCTTC
TRBV20-1	.	.	TRBJ1-5	CSASPAGSNQPQHF	TGCAGTGCTAGTCCGGCGGGAAGCAATCAGCCCCAGCATTTT
TRBV20-1	many	TRBD2	TRBJ2-3	CSARVAGEGTDTQYF	TGCAGTGCTAGAGTAGCGGGGGAGGGCACAGATACGCAGTATTTT
TRBV20-1	.	TRBD2	TRBJ2-3	CSASESSGGTDTQYF	TGCAGTGCTAGCGAGTCTAGCGGGGGAACAGATACGCAGTATTTT
TRBV12-3/TRBV12-4	many	TRBD2	TRBJ2-1	CASRGLAGLSEQFF	TGTGCCAGCAGAGGACTAGCGGGGTTGTCTGAGCAGTTCTTC
TRBV28	.	.	TRBJ1-5	CASRPTGIQPQHF	TGTGCCAGCAGACCAACAGGGATACAGCCCCAGCATTTT
TRBV5-1	.	TRBD1	TRBJ1-1	CASSSYRGGGTEAFF	TGCGCCAGCAGCTCGTACAGGGGAGGTGGCACTGAAGCTTTCTTT
TRBV12-3/TRBV12-4	many	.	TRBJ1-1	CASSLWEGTEAFF	TGTGCCAGCAGTTTATGGGAGGGCACTGAAGCTTTCTTT
TRBV7-9	few	TRBD1	TRBJ2-1	CASTRDRGQVEQFF	TGTGCCAGCACCCGGGACAGGGGGCAGGTTGAGCAGTTCTTC
TRBV30	many	.	TRBJ2-2	CAWSFRGTGELFF	TGTGCCTGGAGTTTTAGGGGCACCGGGGAGCTGTTTTTT
TRBV7-9	.	.	TRBJ1-1	CASSLLAVIMNTEAFF	TGTGCCAGCAGCCTCCTGGCAGTTATCATGAACACTGAAGCTTTCTTT
TRBV29-1	many	.	TRBJ1-4	CSVASWATNEKLFF	TGCAGCGTTGCCTCATGGGCAACTAATGAAAAACTGTTTTTT
TRBV6-2/TRBV6-3	.	.	TRBJ1-2	CASSVTDGDGYTF	TGTGCCAGCAGTGTTACAGACGGCGATGGCTACACCTTC
TRBV19	.	TRBD1	TRBJ2-5	CASSKRQGSQETQYF	TGTGCCAGTAGCAAGAGACAGGGATCCCAAGAGACCCAGTACTTC
TRBV6-1	.	.	TRBJ1-6	CASSQDIRPYNSPLHF	TGTGCCAGCAGCCAGGATATTCGGCCCTATAATTCACCCCTCCACTTT
TRBV7-2	many	TRBD2	TRBJ2-5	CASSLFPSGVETQYF	TGTGCCAGCAGCTTATTCCCTAGCGGGGTTGAGACCCAGTACTTC
TRBV5-1	many	TRBD2	TRBJ2-5	CASNNGTSRETQYF	TGCGCCAGCAATAACGGGACTAGTAGGGAGACCCAGTACTTC
TRBV7-2	.	.	TRBJ2-1	CASSRTLYNEQFF	TGTGCCAGCAGTCGCACTCTGTACAATGAGCAGTTCTTC
TRBV12-3/TRBV12-4	few	.	TRBJ2-3	CASHRDNAQYF	TGTGCCAGCCACAGGGATAACGCGCAGTATTTT
TRBV6-2/TRBV6-3	.	.	TRBJ1-1	CASTFQGEAFF	TGTGCCAGCACATTCCAGGGTGAAGCTTTCTTT
TRBV7-3	many	.	TRBJ2-1	CASSSTDRHNEQFF	TGTGCCAGCAGTTCCACGGACCGTCACAATGAGCAGTTCTTC
TRBV29-1	many	.	TRBJ2-5	CSVDEGGETQYF	TGCAGCGTTGACGAAGGTGGGGAGACCCAGTACTTC
TRBV7-6	few	.	TRBJ1-5	CASSLGYGADSNQPQHF	TGTGCCAGCAGCTTAGGGTATGGTGCTGATAGCAATCAGCCCCAGCATTTT
TRBV6-1	.	.	TRBJ2-2	CASRPSGVFSTGELFF	TGTGCCAGCAGACCATCAGGGGTATTCAGCACCGGGGAGCTGTTTTTT
TRBV6-1	many	.	TRBJ1-6	CASSTPPTQRSNSPLHF	TGTGCCAGCAGCACGCCTCCAACCCAGAGGAGTAATTCACCCCTCCACTTT
TRBV12-3/TRBV12-4	many	.	TRBJ1-1	CASRPSTGTRTEAFF	TGTGCCAGCAGGCCCTCCACAGGAACTAGGACTGAAGCTTTCTTT
TRBV5-1	few	TRBD1	TRBJ2-1	CASSQSPGTGNNEQFF	TGCGCCAGCAGCCAATCCCCCGGGACAGGGAATAATGAGCAGTTCTTC
TRBV30	.	TRBD1	TRBJ1-5	CAWKGQGSQPQHF	TGTGCCTGGAAGGGACAGGGGAGTCAGCCCCAGCATTTT
TRBV7-9	.	.	TRBJ2-2	CRSGELFF	TGTCGTTCCGGGGAGCTGTTTTTT
TRBV20-1	.	.	TRBJ2-1	CSWDRGMGYNEQFF	TGCAGCTGGGACCGGGGTATGGGCTACAATGAGCAGTTCTTC
TRBV20-1	few	.	TRBJ1-5	CSARARAYSNNQPQHF	TGCAGTGCTAGAGCCCGGGCTTACTCTAACAATCAGCCCCAGCATTTT
TRBV24-1	.	TRBD1	TRBJ2-7	CATSDSGQGAYEQYF	TGTGCCACCAGTGATTCAGGCCAGGGGGCCTACGAGCAGTACTTC
TRBV4-2	.	.	TRBJ1-5	CASSQAGQKYSNQPQHF	TGTGCCAGCAGCCAAGCAGGACAGAAATATAGCAATCAGCCCCAGCATTTT
TRBV20-1	many	.	TRBJ2-1	CSASTQYPTNEQFF	TGCAGTGCTAGTACGCAATATCCTACGAATGAGCAGTTCTTC
TRBV29-1	many	.	TRBJ2-3	CSASAWGGTDTQYF	TGCAGCGCCTCGGCGTGGGGCGGCACAGATACGCAGTATTTT
TRBV20-1	many	.	TRBJ2-5	CSATGPTQETQYF	TGCAGTGCTACTGGACCGACTCAAGAGACCCAGTACTTC
TRBV7-9	.	.	TRBJ1-1	CASSPAETVATEAFF	TGTGCCAGCAGCCCCGCAGAAACCGTCGCAACTGAAGCTTTCTTT
TRBV12-3/TRBV12-4	.	.	TRBJ1-6	CASSLTGWDSPLHF	TGTGCCAGCAGTTTAACGGGGTGGGATTCACCCCTCCACTTT
TRBV4-3	.	.	TRBJ2-5	CASSKFDSQETQYF	TGCGCCAGCAGCAAATTTGACAGCCAAGAGACCCAGTACTTC
TRBV7-9	.	.	TRBJ2-1	CATLRGRGYNEQFF	TGTGCCACCTTGCGTGGAAGGGGTTACAATGAGCAGTTCTTC
TRBV7-8	few	.	TRBJ1-2	CASSLGGENGYTF	TGTGCCAGCAGCTTAGGCGGGGAGAATGGCTACACCTTC
TRBV5-8	.	.	TRBJ2-3	CGSSLEGRGRTDTQYF	TGTGGCAGCAGCTTGGAGGGCAGGGGACGCACAGATACGCAGTATTTT
TRBV27	many	.	TRBJ2-1	CASSPSYNEQFF	TGTGCCAGCAGTCCTAGCTACAATGAGCAGTTCTTC